This is a list of T cell receptor beta chains from one sample in a study of blood T cell repertoires in COVID-19. The data were produced by immunoSEQ multiplex PCR, yet TCRdb's version contains in-frame clones alone and is incomplete. The data hold about 46,000 clones, with 88% observed a single time. Material for sequencing was peripheral blood. These receptors were collected from a human donor with active COVID-19. The donor label of this sample is uncertain. Each CDR3 is given with its conserved first and last residue. Fields, in order: D gene, V gene, J gene, CDR3 protein. The D gene is left open where the match is weak.

D gene: TRBD2
V gene: TRBV24-1
J gene: TRBJ2-3
CDR3 protein: CATSAGTRVPDTQYF

D gene: TRBD2
V gene: TRBV24-1
J gene: TRBJ2-1
CDR3 protein: CATSDSLAGSYNEQFF

D gene: TRBD2
V gene: TRBV2
J gene: TRBJ2-2
CDR3 protein: CASSLAGETGELFF

D gene: -
V gene: TRBV20-1
J gene: TRBJ1-5
CDR3 protein: CSAGGTGNQPQHF

D gene: -
V gene: TRBV28
J gene: TRBJ1-4
CDR3 protein: CASSTRARGTNEKLFF

D gene: TRBD1
V gene: TRBV5-5
J gene: TRBJ2-5
CDR3 protein: CASSIYTGGGQETQYF

D gene: -
V gene: TRBV7-2
J gene: TRBJ1-4
CDR3 protein: CASSLDGKGVANEKLFF

D gene: -
V gene: TRBV7-3
J gene: TRBJ2-2
CDR3 protein: CASSLISPGEAGELFF

D gene: -
V gene: TRBV23-1
J gene: TRBJ2-2
CDR3 protein: CASSPISGEAGELFF

D gene: -
V gene: TRBV21-1
J gene: TRBJ2-3
CDR3 protein: CAIPRANTQYF

D gene: -
V gene: TRBV15
J gene: TRBJ1-5
CDR3 protein: CATSRDWENQPQHF

D gene: TRBD1
V gene: TRBV2
J gene: TRBJ1-6
CDR3 protein: CASSGDRMNHSPLHF

D gene: -
V gene: TRBV7-9
J gene: TRBJ2-1
CDR3 protein: CASILGEIGGSYNEQFF

D gene: -
V gene: TRBV3-1/TRBV3-2
J gene: TRBJ2-3
CDR3 protein: CASSQVDRSPDTQYF

D gene: -
V gene: TRBV3-1/TRBV3-2
J gene: TRBJ1-1
CDR3 protein: CASSQRSGGAEAFF

D gene: -
V gene: TRBV23-1
J gene: TRBJ1-3
CDR3 protein: CASKYRIRGSGNTIYF